The entry below gives a single TCR beta chain sequence along with its context. Deletions cut 1 base from V and 2 bases from J, with 9 bases between. Per the germline V gene, CDR1 is MDHEN and CDR2 is SYDVKM. This CDR3 region has 14 residues. The method was immunoSEQ multiplex PCR; TCRdb's version includes in-frame clones alone and lacks a portion of them. In the table there are about 59,000 clones, around 94% of which are singletons. This record comes from a study of T cell changes during pregnancy in multiple sclerosis. This specimen was CD8+ T cells from peripheral blood mononuclear cells, taken after pregnancy. The source is a female donor with multiple sclerosis, enrolled in a pregnancy study. The chain links TRBV28 to TRBJ2-7; D is undetermined. CDR3 sequence (DNA): TGTGCCAGCAGTTTATCTGGCAGAACCTACGAGCAGTACTTC. This sequence encodes CASSLSGRTYEQYF. The full variable domain, with the rest looked up from reference TRBV28 and TRBJ2-7, is DVKVTQSSRYLVKRTGEKVFLECVQDMDHENMFWYRQDPGLGLRLIYFSYDVKMKEKGDIPEGYSVSREKKERFSLILESASTNQTSMYLCASSLSGRTYEQYFGPGTRLTVT.